The sequence of this T cell receptor beta chain was determined in a study of blood T cell repertoires in COVID-19. At the level of the study: Both acute and convalescent COVID-19 samples were obtained from the United States, Italy and Spain. Sample material is recorded as cDNA or gDNA derived from T cells, B-cell-depleted T cells, or PBMCs.

Methods used by the authors: Scientists estimated how many nucleated cells there were by amplifying reference gene primers. Clones were sequenced by immunoSEQ multiplex PCR, and TCRdb holds only the in-frame ones, with some missing. The DNA was the basis for D and trimming; V, J and clone size are from that table. The table shows about 73,000 clones, with around 80% occurring only once. This CDR3 is built from 15 residues. Trimming removed 5 bases from V and 1 base from J; junction bases left unmatched: 4. Germline lookup yields CDR1 SGHNT and CDR2 YENEEA. The TCR comes from a man aged 80 or over with active or convalescent COVID-19. The sample consisted of peripheral blood. The chain recombines TRBV11-3 with TRBJ2-3, with 9 positions matching TRBD2. CDR3 in DNA: TGTGCCAGCAGCCCAAGGACTAGCGGCACAGATACGCAGTATTTT. This translates into CASSPRTSGTDTQYF.